This paragraph covers one T cell receptor (beta chain) sequence. The antigen is undetermined. This sample stems from a study of radiation and T cells in renal cell carcinoma. Turning to the study itself: Nephrectomy followed 15 Gy stereotactic body radiation by 4 weeks.

The assay was immunoSEQ multiplex PCR, and TCRdb's table has in-frame clones only and misses some. The sample lists 130,000 or so clones; roughly 80% were seen once. Time point defined: baseline pretreatment blood. This sample's treatment: 15 Gy SBRT to primary tumor, nephrectomy 4 weeks later. Blood was sampled at baseline, 2 weeks and 4 weeks after SBRT. Study-wide points: Pretreatment tumor biopsies were lacking, so baseline clonotypes are unknown. Top tumor clonotypes rose in blood 2 weeks post-radiation, then contracted.

CDR3 length equals 16 residues. V shed 4 bases and J 8 bases; nucleotides not matched to a gene: 9. Germline V CDR1 and CDR2: MDHEN, SYDVKM. The rearrangement joins TRBV28 to TRBJ2-1, with 12 bases that match TRBD2. This receptor was obtained from a woman aged 45-65 years with renal cell carcinoma. Sequences were derived from blood, sampled from a patient whose treatment included radiotherapy and nephrectomy. This CDR3 reads CASSSPTSGSLHEQFF. DNA of the CDR3: TGTGCCAGCAGTTCTCCGACTAGCGGGAGCTTACATGAGCAGTTCTTC.